The subject of this entry is one T cell receptor beta chain. The data were produced by immunoSEQ multiplex PCR, yet TCRdb's version contains in-frame clones alone and is incomplete. The sample holds 150,000 to 200,000 clones; 86% are singletons and the top ten take nearly 8.5%. These data come from a study of blood T cell repertoires in COVID-19. Study information: COVID-19 samples, acute and convalescent, were from the United States, Italy and Spain.

This receptor was obtained from a man aged 60-69 years with acute or convalescent COVID-19. The sample consisted of peripheral blood.

CDR3 in amino acids: CASSLEASGMGETQYF. The CDR3 DNA reads as TGCGCCAGCAGCTTGGAGGCTAGCGGGATGGGGGAGACCCAGTACTTC. The chain joins TRBV5-1 to TRBJ2-5, with 9 bases identical to TRBD2. Germline values: CDR1 SGHRS, CDR2 YFSETQ. Trimming removed 0 bases from V and 5 bases from J; junction bases left unmatched: 8. The CDR3 consists of 16 residues. Based on the CDR3 plus reference TRBV5-1 and TRBJ2-5, the full variable domain is KAGVTQTPRYLIKTRGQQVTLSCSPISGHRSVSWYQQTPGQGLQFLFEYFSETQRNKGNFPGRFSGRQFSNSRSEMNVSTLELGDSALYLCASSLEASGMGETQYFGPGTRLLVL.